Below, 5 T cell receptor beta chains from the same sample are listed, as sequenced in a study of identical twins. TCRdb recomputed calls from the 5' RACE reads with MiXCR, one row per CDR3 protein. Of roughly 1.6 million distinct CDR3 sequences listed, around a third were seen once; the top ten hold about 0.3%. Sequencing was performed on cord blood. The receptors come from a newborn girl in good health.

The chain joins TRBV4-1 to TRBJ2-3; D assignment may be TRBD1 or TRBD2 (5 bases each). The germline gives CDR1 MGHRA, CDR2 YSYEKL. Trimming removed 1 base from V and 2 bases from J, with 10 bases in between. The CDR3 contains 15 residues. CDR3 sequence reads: CASSQAGLYTDTQYF. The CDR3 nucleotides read TGCGCCAGCAGCCAAGCGGGGCTGTACACAGATACGCAGTATTTT.

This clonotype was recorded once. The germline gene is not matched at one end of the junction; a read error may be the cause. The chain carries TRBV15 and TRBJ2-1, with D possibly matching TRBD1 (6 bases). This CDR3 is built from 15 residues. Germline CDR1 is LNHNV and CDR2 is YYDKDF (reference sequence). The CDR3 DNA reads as TGTGCCACCAGCTTAGAAGGGGGTTCCTACAATGGGCAGTTCTTC. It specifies CATSLEGGSYNGQFF.

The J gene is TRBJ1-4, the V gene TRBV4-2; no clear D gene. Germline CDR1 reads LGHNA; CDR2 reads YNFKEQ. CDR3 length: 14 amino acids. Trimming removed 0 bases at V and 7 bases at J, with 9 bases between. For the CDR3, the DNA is TGTGCCAGCAGCCAAGAGCACCTCTTTGAAAAACTGTTTTTT. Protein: CASSQEHLFEKLFF.

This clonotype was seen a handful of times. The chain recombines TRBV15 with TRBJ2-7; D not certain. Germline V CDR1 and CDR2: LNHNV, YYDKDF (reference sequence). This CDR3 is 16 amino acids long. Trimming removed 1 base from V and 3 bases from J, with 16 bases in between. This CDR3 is CATSRGTGVLSYEQYF. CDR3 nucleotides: TGTGCCACCAGCAGAGGGACGGGTGTTTTGAGCTACGAGCAGTACTTC.

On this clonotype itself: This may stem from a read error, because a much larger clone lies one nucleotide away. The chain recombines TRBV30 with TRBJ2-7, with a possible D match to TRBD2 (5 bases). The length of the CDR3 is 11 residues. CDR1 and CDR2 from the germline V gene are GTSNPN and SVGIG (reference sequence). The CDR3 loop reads CAWTSSYEHYF. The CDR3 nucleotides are TGTGCCTGGACTAGCTCCTACGAGCACTACTTC.